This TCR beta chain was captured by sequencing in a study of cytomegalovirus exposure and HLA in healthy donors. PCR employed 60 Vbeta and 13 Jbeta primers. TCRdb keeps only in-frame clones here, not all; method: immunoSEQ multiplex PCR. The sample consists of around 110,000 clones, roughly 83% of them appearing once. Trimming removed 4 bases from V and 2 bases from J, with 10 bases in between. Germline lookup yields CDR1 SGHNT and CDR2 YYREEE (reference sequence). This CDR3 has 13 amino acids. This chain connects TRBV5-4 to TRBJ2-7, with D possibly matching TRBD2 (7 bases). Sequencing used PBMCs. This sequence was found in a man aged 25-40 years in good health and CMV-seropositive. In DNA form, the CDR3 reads TGTGCCAGCAGCAGGGGGGGGGCCTACGAGCAGTACTTC. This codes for CASSRGGAYEQYF.